These T cell receptor beta chains were read from a single sample in a study of radiotherapy plus CTLA-4 blockade in lung cancer. Repertoires were generated with immunoSEQ multiplex PCR, while TCRdb's copy carries only in-frame clones and drops some. In the table there are some 35,000 clones, approximately 85% of which are singletons. This material consisted of peripheral blood, taken from a patient treated with radiotherapy plus ipilimumab. The receptors were gathered from a human donor with non-small cell lung cancer who had stable disease on radiotherapy plus ipilimumab. CDR3s include the opening cysteine and the closing phenylalanine or tryptophan. D genes are given only for firm matches. Expanded clones are given a class, and other clones once, few, many or no size at all.

J: TRBJ2-5
D: .
V: TRBV2
size: once
CDR3: CASSLGWDNVRQYF
DNA: TGTGCCAGCAGTCTAGGGTGGGACAACGTCCGGCAGTACTTC

J: TRBJ2-7
D: .
V: TRBV6-1
size: once
CDR3: CASSESQLVVYEQYF
DNA: TGTGCCAGCAGTGAATCTCAACTAGTGGTTTACGAGCAGTACTTC

J: TRBJ1-1
D: .
V: TRBV7-6
size: .
CDR3: CASSPTVGRMAEAFF
DNA: TGTGCCAGCAGCCCCACAGTAGGGAGAATGGCTGAAGCTTTCTTT

J: TRBJ2-3
D: TRBD2
V: TRBV5-4
size: .
CDR3: CASSQGLAGRNTQYF
DNA: TGTGCCAGCAGCCAAGGACTAGCGGGGCGAAATACGCAGTATTTT

J: TRBJ2-7
D: TRBD2
V: TRBV2
size: .
CDR3: CASSLPSGMRNEQYF
DNA: TGTGCCAGCAGCCTCCCTAGCGGGATGAGAAACGAGCAGTACTTC

J: TRBJ2-2
D: TRBD1
V: TRBV6-5
size: .
CDR3: CASRGTGWNGELFF
DNA: TGTGCCAGCAGGGGGACAGGGTGGAACGGGGAGCTGTTTTTT

J: TRBJ2-7
D: TRBD2
V: TRBV4-1
size: .
CDR3: CASSQEGPAPGLADSYEQYF
DNA: TGCGCCAGCAGCCAAGAGGGGCCCGCTCCGGGACTAGCGGACTCCTACGAGCAGTACTTC

J: TRBJ2-7
D: TRBD1
V: TRBV9
size: .
CDR3: CASSVSSGEGTGGSYEQYF
DNA: TGTGCCAGCAGCGTCAGTAGCGGAGAGGGGACAGGGGGGAGCTACGAGCAGTACTTC

J: TRBJ2-7
D: TRBD2
V: TRBV7-6
size: .
CDR3: CASSPVAGLSYEQYF
DNA: TGTGCCAGCAGCCCAGTAGCGGGCCTATCCTACGAGCAGTACTTC

J: TRBJ1-5
D: .
V: TRBV5-8
size: .
CDR3: CASSLEGLSNQPQHF
DNA: TGTGCCAGCAGCTTGGAGGGGCTTAGCAATCAGCCCCAGCATTTT

J: TRBJ2-1
D: .
V: TRBV5-1
size: few
CDR3: CASSVQGQRNEQFF
DNA: TGCGCCAGCAGCGTCCAGGGACAACGAAATGAGCAGTTCTTC

J: TRBJ1-1
D: .
V: TRBV7-3
size: .
CDR3: CASVKDPGGTEAFF
DNA: TGTGCCAGCGTCAAGGACCCCGGGGGAACTGAAGCTTTCTTT

J: TRBJ2-5
D: TRBD1
V: TRBV10-3
size: .
CDR3: CASLRGTGEETQYF
DNA: TGTGCCTCTCTAAGAGGGACAGGGGAGGAGACCCAGTACTTC

J: TRBJ2-6
D: .
V: TRBV9
size: few
CDR3: CASSLGESSGANVLTF
DNA: TGTGCCAGCAGCCTTGGTGAGAGCTCTGGGGCCAACGTCCTGACTTTC

J: TRBJ1-5
D: TRBD1
V: TRBV19
size: .
CDR3: CASEGDRGQPQHF
DNA: TGTGCCAGCGAGGGGGACAGGGGGCAGCCCCAGCATTTT

J: TRBJ1-6
D: TRBD1
V: TRBV28
size: .
CDR3: CASSLTEQGGSPLHF
DNA: TGTGCCAGCAGTTTAACGGAACAGGGGGGTTCACCCCTCCACTTT

J: TRBJ1-5
D: .
V: TRBV28
size: .
CDR3: CASSLGRGQPQHF
DNA: TGTGCCAGCAGTTTGGGGAGAGGACAGCCCCAGCATTTT

J: TRBJ2-1
D: .
V: TRBV5-1
size: .
CDR3: CASSVGSSVGEQFF
DNA: TGCGCCAGCAGTGTCGGGAGCAGCGTTGGGGAGCAGTTCTTC

J: TRBJ2-1
D: TRBD2
V: TRBV25-1
size: .
CDR3: CASRHTGLAGGEQFF
DNA: TGTGCCAGCAGGCACACGGGACTAGCGGGAGGTGAGCAGTTCTTC

J: TRBJ2-7
D: TRBD2
V: TRBV5-1
size: once
CDR3: CASSFDLSLSSGSYEQYF
DNA: TGCGCCAGCAGCTTCGATTTGAGTTTGTCTAGCGGGAGCTACGAGCAGTACTTC

J: TRBJ2-7
D: .
V: TRBV9
size: .
CDR3: CASSFRQGYEQYF
DNA: TGTGCCAGCAGCTTCCGCCAGGGTTACGAGCAGTACTTC

J: TRBJ2-1
D: TRBD2
V: TRBV27
size: .
CDR3: CASSLSGTSYNEQFF
DNA: TGTGCCAGCAGTTTAAGCGGGACCTCCTACAATGAGCAGTTCTTC

J: TRBJ2-7
D: .
V: TRBV11-2
size: .
CDR3: CASSQSDSLSYEQYF
DNA: TGTGCCAGCAGCCAATCCGACAGCCTCTCCTACGAGCAGTACTTC

J: TRBJ2-2
D: TRBD2
V: TRBV28
size: .
CDR3: CASSFPLHREGTGELFF
DNA: TGTGCCAGCAGTTTCCCACTCCACCGGGAGGGCACCGGGGAGCTGTTTTTT

J: TRBJ2-3
D: TRBD2
V: TRBV4-1
size: .
CDR3: CASSQGTSGRYTQYF
DNA: TGCGCCAGCAGCCAGGGGACTAGCGGGAGATATACGCAGTATTTT